The 27 T cell receptor beta chains reported below all come from one sample, sequenced in a study of monozygotic twins with inflammatory bowel disease. TCRdb derives one entry per CDR3 protein from the 5' RACE reads, leaving out DNA. Seen in this sample are roughly 330,000 distinct CDR3 sequences; the ten most common clones hold around 2%. Material for sequencing was blood. The source is a human donor with ulcerative colitis or Crohn's disease, or a healthy co-twin of an affected twin (not recorded which).

Here the CDR3 reads CSARDGEVYNEQFF. The chain has TRBV20-1 and TRBJ2-1. Germline-derived CDR1 and CDR2 are DFQATT and SNEGSKA (reference sequence). This CDR3 is 14 amino acids long.

The chain combines TRBV5-1 with TRBJ2-5; without DNA, the TCRdb call of TRBD2 cannot be checked. CDR3 length: 14 amino acids. Germline assignment: CDR1 SGHRS and CDR2 YFSETQ. The CDR3 here is CASSLPGLSETQYF.

The chain links TRBV20-1 to TRBJ2-7; TCRdb names TRBD1, which stays unverified in the absence of DNA. The CDR3 sequence is 14 residues long. CDR1 is DFQATT and CDR2 is SNEGSKA in the germline V gene (reference sequence). CDR3 sequence: CSARDGAGVGEQYF.

The V gene is TRBV21-1, the J gene TRBJ1-2; TCRdb outputs TRBD1, but without DNA this stays unchecked. TRBV21-1 is a listed pseudogene. The CDR3 loop spans 14 amino acids. CDR3 sequence reads: CASTPGQENYGYTF.

The chain is built from TRBV11-1 and TRBJ1-3. In germline, CDR1 is SGHAT, CDR2 FQDESV (reference sequence). The CDR3 extends over 18 amino acids. The CDR3 is CASSPRVGSEYSGNTIYF.

This chain links TRBV4-3 with TRBJ1-4; with no DNA, the TCRdb D assignment of TRBD1 cannot be verified. CDR3 length equals 16 residues. Germline CDR1 reads LGHNA; CDR2 reads YSLEER. Here the CDR3 reads CASSFDRGGTNEKLFF.

The CDR3 sequence: CASSFGQAPQYF. The chain is built from TRBV12-3 or TRBV12-4 and TRBJ2-5; with no DNA, the TCRdb D assignment of TRBD2 cannot be verified. The CDR3 length is 12 residues.

This chain uses TRBV2 with TRBJ2-2; checking the TCRdb D call of TRBD1 is not possible without DNA. From germline, CDR1 is SNHLY and CDR2 FYNNEI. The CDR3 length is 12 residues. The CDR3 is CASGGNTGELFF.

The chain joins TRBV5-1 to TRBJ2-2; with no DNA, the TCRdb D assignment of TRBD2 cannot be verified. CDR3 length: 16 amino acids. Looked up from germline, CDR1 is SGHRS and CDR2 is YFSETQ. CDR3 amino acids: CASSSRRTDNTGELFF.

The rearrangement links TRBV30 to TRBJ1-1; TCRdb's D gene call, TRBD1, goes unchecked for lack of DNA. This CDR3 region has 13 residues. The germline CDR1 and CDR2 sequences are GTSNPN and SVGIG (reference sequence). The CDR3 here is CAWLGHLIPEAFF.

The chain combines TRBV20-1 with TRBJ1-1. This CDR3 has 13 amino acids. Germline assignment: CDR1 DFQATT and CDR2 SNEGSKA (reference sequence). The CDR3 sequence is CSARGVQNTEAFF.

V gene TRBV27 combines with J gene TRBJ2-7; lacking DNA, the TRBD2 call made by TCRdb goes unchecked. CDR1 MNHEY and CDR2 SMNVEV come from the germline V gene (reference sequence). There are 14 residues in the CDR3. The CDR3 is CASKGLLSSYEQYF.

V gene TRBV28 combines with J gene TRBJ2-6; TCRdb's assignment of TRBD1 cannot be checked, as there is no DNA. In germline, CDR1 is MDHEN, CDR2 SYDVKM. This CDR3 is built from 17 residues. The CDR3 reads CASSFGQKTSGANVLTF.

The chain uses TRBV20-1 and TRBJ1-1. The CDR3 is 11 amino acids. The germline CDR1 and CDR2 sequences are DFQATT and SNEGSKA (reference sequence). The CDR3 region is CSATGGGGAFF.

The chain recombines TRBV6-1 with TRBJ2-7; TCRdb's D call of TRBD1 is untestable without DNA. The germline CDR1 and CDR2 sequences are MNHNS and SASEGT. The CDR3 consists of 13 residues. The CDR3 sequence is CASSVKQGPGQYF.

The chain links TRBV28 to TRBJ2-5; the D gene TCRdb calls, TRBD1, cannot be checked with no DNA. The length of the CDR3 is 19 residues. Germline V gives CDR1 MDHEN, CDR2 SYDVKM. The CDR3 sequence is CASRPTLETGGISRETQYF.

The chain has TRBV6-2 or TRBV6-3 and TRBJ2-2. The CDR3 loop spans 13 amino acids. Germline V gene lookup returns CDR1 MNHEY and CDR2 SVGEGT. This CDR3 is CASSYADTGELFF.

This rearrangement joins TRBV28 to TRBJ2-7; the TRBD2 assignment by TCRdb is unverifiable without DNA. CDR3 length equals 13 residues. CDR1 MDHEN and CDR2 SYDVKM come from the germline V gene. The CDR3 loop is CASSDGLTDEQYF.

The chain joins TRBV5-1 to TRBJ1-1. The V gene's germline CDR1 is SGHRS and CDR2 YFSETQ. The length of the CDR3 is 17 residues. CDR3: CASSPSSGVGMNTEAFF.

The chain couples TRBV7-2 to TRBJ2-3. The CDR3 is 15 amino acids. Per germline, CDR1 SGHTA and CDR2 FQGNSA. This CDR3 is CASSLVGDFQDTQYF. The whole variable domain, filled in from reference TRBV7-2 and TRBJ2-3, reads GAGVSQSPSNKVTEKGKDVELRCDPISGHTALYWYRQSLGQGLEFLIYFQGNSAPDKSGLPSDRFSAERTGGSVSTLTIQRTQQEDSAVYLCASSLVGDFQDTQYFGPGTRLTVL.

The chain carries TRBV6-5 and TRBJ2-4; TCRdb indicates TRBD1, and absent DNA this call remains unverified. This CDR3 comprises 12 residues. Per the germline V gene, CDR1 is MNHEY and CDR2 is SVGAGI. The CDR3 here is CASRNGDRIQYF.

The rearrangement joins TRBV19 to TRBJ2-1; absent DNA, TCRdb's TRBD2 call cannot be checked. Per the germline V gene, CDR1 is LNHDA and CDR2 is SQIVND (reference sequence). The CDR3 totals 14 residues. The CDR3 protein is CASTRGGDYNEQFF. Using reference TRBV19 and TRBJ2-1 for the parts outside the CDR3, the full variable domain is DGGITQSPKYLFRKEGQNVTLSCEQNLNHDAMYWYRQDPGQGLRLIYYSQIVNDFQKGDIAEGYSVSREKKESFPLTVTSAQKNPTAFYLCASTRGGDYNEQFFGPGTRLTVL.

The chain combines TRBV3-1 with TRBJ2-1; with no DNA, the TCRdb D assignment of TRBD2 cannot be verified. CDR3 size: 17 residues. Per germline, CDR1 LGHDT and CDR2 YNNKEL (reference sequence). CDR3 region: CASSQDMLAGGFNEQFF.

The chain recombines TRBV5-1 with TRBJ2-1. This CDR3 spans 15 amino acids. Germline CDR1 reads SGHRS; CDR2 reads YFSETQ. CDR3 in amino acids: CASSSGQGPYNEQFF.

The chain is built from TRBV30 and TRBJ2-1; there is no DNA to check the TCRdb D call of TRBD1. The CDR3 consists of 14 residues. From germline, CDR1 is GTSNPN and CDR2 SVGIG (reference sequence). CDR3 residues: CAWSTFTGADEQFF.

The rearrangement joins TRBV10-2 to TRBJ1-1. The germline V gene encodes CDR1 WSHSY and CDR2 SAAADI. The CDR3 is made up of 14 amino acids. The chain's CDR3 is CASSEIGPNTEAFF.

V and J are TRBV20-1 and TRBJ2-1; TCRdb's D call of TRBD1 is untestable without DNA. CDR1 DFQATT and CDR2 SNEGSKA come from the germline V gene (reference sequence). CDR3 length: 14 residues. This CDR3 reads CSALRRGLDNEQFF.